The TCR beta chain described here comes from a study of monozygotic twins with inflammatory bowel disease. On this clonotype: Its antigen is still unknown.

Findings of the study overall: Compared with healthy twins, IBD patients shared fewer clonotypes with others, especially with disease activity.

Reprocessing the 5' RACE reads, TCRdb reports a single entry for every CDR3 protein and omits DNA. The sample holds approximately 210,000 distinct CDR3 sequences. The CDR3 has 14 amino acids. Per germline, CDR1 DFQATT and CDR2 SNEGSKA (reference sequence). Sample: blood. This sequence was found in a human donor with ulcerative colitis or Crohn's disease, or a healthy co-twin of an affected twin (not recorded which). V gene TRBV20-1 combines with J gene TRBJ2-1. This CDR3 is CSARDVLTYNEQFF.